This T cell receptor beta chain was found in a study of shared clonotypes between healthy human individuals. At the level of the study: For every donor, three CD4 naive, three CD4 memory, two CD8 naive and one CD8 memory plates were used.

This clone was recorded only once. What it binds is unknown. The sample holds other DNA sequences that translate to the same CDR3. Repertoires were generated with immunoSEQ multiplex PCR, while TCRdb's copy carries only in-frame clones and drops some. The sample lists roughly 2.1 million clones, just over 90% occurring once. CD8 cells classed as naive were CD45RO-negative and positively selected for CCR7, excluding terminally differentiated effector memory CD45RA+ cells. Trimming cost V 3 bases and J 5 bases, with 2 bases left between them. This CDR3 is built from 11 residues. CDR1 and CDR2 (germline): SEHNR, FQNEAQ (reference sequence). Whole-study findings and limits: Across a handful of donors, naive CD4 shared roughly 5.1%, naive CD8 less than 4%, memory CD4 2% to 2.5%, memory CD8 over 0.3%. Clonotypes shared by all four donors outscored non-shared clonotypes in generation probability. The expectation was that sequencing depth would affect clonotype sharing among donors.

The chain uses TRBV7-9 and TRBJ2-1; D is unresolved. Specimen: naive CD8+ T cells from PBMCs. This sequence was found in a man younger than 30 in good health. Some clones in this sample may be carry-over from other donors' samples. CDR3 in amino acids: CASSFDNEQFF. As DNA, the CDR3 is TGTGCCAGCAGCTTCGACAATGAGCAGTTCTTC.